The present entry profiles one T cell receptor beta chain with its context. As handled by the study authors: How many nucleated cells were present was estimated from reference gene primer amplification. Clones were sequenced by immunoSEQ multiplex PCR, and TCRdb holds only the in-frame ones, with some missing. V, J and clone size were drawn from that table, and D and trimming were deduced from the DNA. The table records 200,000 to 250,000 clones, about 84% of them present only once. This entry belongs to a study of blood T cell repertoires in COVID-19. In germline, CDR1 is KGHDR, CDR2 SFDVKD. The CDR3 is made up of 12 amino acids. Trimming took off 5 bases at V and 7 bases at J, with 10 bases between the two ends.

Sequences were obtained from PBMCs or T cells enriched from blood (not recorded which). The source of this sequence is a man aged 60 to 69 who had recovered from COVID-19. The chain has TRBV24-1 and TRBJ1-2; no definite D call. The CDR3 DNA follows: TGTGCCACCAGTGTTCCATCAGGTGGCTACACCTTC. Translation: CATSVPSGGYTF.